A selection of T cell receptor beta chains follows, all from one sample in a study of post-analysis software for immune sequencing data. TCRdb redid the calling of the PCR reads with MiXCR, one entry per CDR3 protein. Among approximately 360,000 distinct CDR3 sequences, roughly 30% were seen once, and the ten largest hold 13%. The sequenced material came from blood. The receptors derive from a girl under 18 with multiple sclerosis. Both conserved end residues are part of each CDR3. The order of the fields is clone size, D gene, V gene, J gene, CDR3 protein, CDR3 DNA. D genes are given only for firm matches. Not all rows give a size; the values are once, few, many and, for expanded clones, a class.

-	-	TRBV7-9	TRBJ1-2	CASSPLSGYGYTF	TGTGCCAGCAGCCCTCTTTCTGGCTATGGCTACACCTTC
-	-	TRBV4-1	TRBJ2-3	CAGSQEVGATVSDTQYF	TGCGCCGGCAGCCAAGAGGTCGGGGCAACAGTGTCAGATACGCAGTATTTT
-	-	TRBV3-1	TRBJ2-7	CASSQGPLGSEQYF	TGTGCCAGCAGCCAGGGTCCTTTGGGTAGCGAGCAGTACTTC
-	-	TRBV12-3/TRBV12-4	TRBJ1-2	CASRLSGAQGYGYTF	TGTGCCAGCAGACTGTCCGGGGCCCAGGGCTATGGCTACACCTTC
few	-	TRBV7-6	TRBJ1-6	CASSPQVGNSPLHF	TGTGCCAGCAGCCCCCAAGTGGGGAACTCACCCCTCCACTTT
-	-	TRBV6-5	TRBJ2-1	CASSYPGTDNNEQFF	TGTGCCAGCAGTTACCCTGGGACGGACAACAATGAGCAGTTCTTC
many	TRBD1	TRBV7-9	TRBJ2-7	CASRSKGTGGGPLVEQYF	TGTGCCAGCAGATCCAAGGGGACAGGGGGCGGCCCCTTGGTCGAGCAGTACTTC
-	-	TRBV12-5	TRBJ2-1	CASGTGREQFF	TGTGCTAGTGGTACGGGGCGGGAGCAGTTCTTC
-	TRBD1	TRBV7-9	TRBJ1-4	CASSAPPPGQSNEKLFF	TGTGCCAGCAGCGCGCCGCCCCCGGGACAGTCCAATGAAAAACTGTTTTTT
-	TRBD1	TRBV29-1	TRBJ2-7	CSVEDWDRGYEQYF	TGCAGCGTTGAAGATTGGGACAGGGGTTACGAGCAGTACTTC